This T cell receptor (beta chain) originates from a study of blood T cell repertoires in COVID-19. About the study: The United States, Italy and Spain supplied acute and convalescent COVID-19 samples.

Patients of the Seattle cohort, enrolled during active infection, were followed longitudinally. This clone was found once. CDR3 size: 14 residues. V was trimmed by 2 bases and J by 4 bases, leaving 11 bases between them. The germline V gene has CDR1 SGHAT and CDR2 FQNNGV. The repertoire was sequenced with immunoSEQ multiplex PCR; TCRdb's copy has only in-frame clones and lacks some. The sample has approximately 170,000 clones, around 80% seen once. The chain couples TRBV11-2 to TRBJ1-1; perhaps TRBD1 as D (5 bases). Sample: peripheral blood. The clonotype comes from a woman in her sixties or seventies with COVID-19, enrolled during active disease. CDR3 protein: CASSLISGRTEAFF. In nucleotides, the CDR3 is TGTGCCAGCAGCTTAATCTCAGGGCGCACTGAAGCTTTCTTT.